Each of the 21 T cell receptor beta chains below was sequenced from the same sample in a study of beta chain features in type 1 diabetes. Study conclusions and caveats: TCRB CDR3s were moderately but significantly shorter in Type 1 diabetes patients in all four CD4+ subsets.

These TCRs are of unknown antigen specificity. Every isolated RNA sample was fully reverse transcribed, so sequencing captured expressed TCRB transcripts. Only in-frame clones appear in the TCRdb table, and some are missing; sequencing was by immunoSEQ multiplex PCR. The sample yields about 260,000 clones, 20% to 25% seen once. Sequencing was done on a sample of naive CD4+ T cells from blood. These receptors came from a woman in her thirties with type 1 diabetes.

The chain combines TRBV5-1 with TRBJ1-2; 7 bases map to TRBD1. V was clipped by 0 bases and J by 5 bases; unmatched bases: 4. The V gene's germline CDR1 is SGHRS and CDR2 YFSETQ. This CDR3 is built from 14 residues. CDR3 in DNA: TGCGCCAGCAGCTTGGACGGACAGGTTTATGGCTACACCTTC. Translated, it gives CASSLDGQVYGYTF.

The gene calls are TRBV5-1 and TRBJ2-4; D is perhaps TRBD1 (5 bases). The CDR3 has 14 residues. Trimming took 1 base from V and 4 from J, leaving 9 bases between them. Germline V gene data show CDR1 as SGHRS and CDR2 as YFSETQ. The CDR3 loop reads CASSLSQGKNIQYF. CDR3 sequence (DNA): TGCGCCAGCAGCTTGAGTCAGGGAAAAAACATTCAGTACTTC.

The gene calls are TRBV5-1 and TRBJ2-6; unclear D gene. V gave up 4 bases and J gave up 0 bases, with 2 bases separating them. CDR3 length: 13 amino acids. CDR1 and CDR2 (germline): SGHRS, YFSETQ. The DNA for the CDR3 is TGCGCCAGCAGCCTCTCTGGGGCCAACGTCCTGACTTTC. Protein product: CASSLSGANVLTF.

The chain has TRBV2 and TRBJ2-1; TRBD2 agrees at 12 bases. This CDR3 spans 16 amino acids. With 5 bases clipped from V and 2 bases from J, the junction kept 4 bases outside the gene matches. Per germline, CDR1 SNHLY and CDR2 FYNNEI. For the CDR3, the DNA is TGTGCCAGCAGTCCTCTAGCGGGAGGGCCCTACAATGAGCAGTTCTTC. Translation gives CASSPLAGGPYNEQFF.

In this sample, this clone turned up a few times. This chain joins TRBV7-9 and TRBJ2-2; TRBD1 might be the D (6 bases). V lost 5 bases and J 5 bases, leaving 12 bases between the germline ends. Germline V lookup: CDR1 SEHNR, CDR2 FQNEAQ (reference sequence). The CDR3 totals 14 residues. Here the CDR3 DNA reads TGTGCCAGCAGCGCGACAGGACTTACCGGGGAGCTGTTTTTT. Translated: CASSATGLTGELFF.

This clone was seen a handful of times. The chain carries TRBV29-1 and TRBJ2-1; TRBD2 is a possible D gene (6 bases). This CDR3 is built from 10 residues. V shed 4 bases and J shed 15 bases, with 13 bases lying between them. Germline CDR1 SQVTM, CDR2 ANQGSEA. This chain's CDR3 is CSVGDSLLFF. CDR3 DNA sequence: TGCAGCGTTGGGGACTCCCTTTTGTTCTTC.

CDR3 bases: TGTGCCAGCAGCGTAGGGCCAGGGGGCAAGCCTGAAGCTTTCTTT. It specifies CASSVGPGGKPEAFF. V and J are TRBV9 and TRBJ1-1, with 8 bases fitting TRBD1. V lost 0 bases, J lost 6 bases, and 7 bases stayed unmatched. Germline CDR1 SGDLS, CDR2 YYNGEE. The CDR3 sequence is 15 residues long.

This clone turned up a few times. This chain links TRBV27 with TRBJ2-3, with a possible D match to TRBD1 (5 bases). The CDR3 is 14 residues long. CDR1 and CDR2 from the germline V gene are MNHEY and SMNVEV (reference sequence). Trimming removed 3 bases at V and 0 bases at J, with 7 bases between. The CDR3 region is CASSLTESTDTQYF. The CDR3 bases are TGTGCCAGCAGTTTGACAGAGAGCACAGATACGCAGTATTTT.

The CDR3 sequence: CSARPVLADYNEQFF. The CDR3 coding sequence is TGCAGCGCCAGACCGGTACTAGCGGATTACAATGAGCAGTTCTTC. The chain recombines TRBV29-1 with TRBJ2-1; TRBD2 aligns across 8 bases. V lost 7 bases and J lost 4; bases outside the gene matches: 12. Germline values: CDR1 SQVTM, CDR2 ANQGSEA. The CDR3 has 15 amino acids.

The J gene is TRBJ2-1, the V gene TRBV28; possibly TRBD2 for D (6 bases). Germline CDR1 MDHEN, CDR2 SYDVKM. The CDR3 spans 14 residues. Between the trimmed V and J ends, which lost 5 bases and 2 bases, there was a span of 10 bases. The CDR3 is CASSGGAPYNEQFF. CDR3 DNA: TGTGCCAGCAGTGGCGGGGCTCCCTACAATGAGCAGTTCTTC. Full variable domain (remainder filled in from reference TRBV28 and TRBJ2-1): DVKVTQSSRYLVKRTGEKVFLECVQDMDHENMFWYRQDPGLGLRLIYFSYDVKMKEKGDIPEGYSVSREKKERFSLILESASTNQTSMYLCASSGGAPYNEQFFGPGTRLTVL.

This clone was counted a few times. The genes are TRBV4-1 and TRBJ2-1; TRBD2 matches 11 bases. Germline V CDR1 and CDR2: MGHRA, YSYEKL. This CDR3 has 19 residues. The junction had 14 bases not matched to a gene; V was cut back by 0 bases and J by 7 bases. In nucleotides, the CDR3 is TGCGCCAGCAGCCAAGACCCCTCTCGTATAGCGGGAGGGTGGAATGAGCAGTTCTTC. Residues: CASSQDPSRIAGGWNEQFF.

The rearrangement uses TRBV4-1 and TRBJ1-2; 7 nucleotides agree with TRBD1. With 4 bases clipped from V and 4 bases from J, the junction kept 9 bases outside the gene matches. The CDR3 consists of 15 residues. The germline CDR1 and CDR2 sequences are MGHRA and YSYEKL. The CDR3 reads CASSLYRQGVYGYTF. In DNA form, the CDR3 reads TGCGCCAGCAGCCTATATCGACAGGGAGTCTATGGCTACACCTTC.

The sample holds a few counts of this clone. Additional DNA sequences in this sample encode the identical CDR3. This chain connects TRBV11-2 to TRBJ2-1; D is unresolved. The CDR3 sequence is 14 residues long. The germline V gene has CDR1 SGHAT and CDR2 FQNNGV. V lost 2 bases and J 0 bases, leaving 5 bases between the germline ends. In nucleotides, the CDR3 is TGTGCCAGCAGCTTACTAAGCTCCTACAATGAGCAGTTCTTC. It codes for CASSLLSSYNEQFF.

This clone was observed a few times. The chain employs TRBV4-2 and TRBJ2-7; D may be TRBD1 (5 bases). The CDR3 has 13 residues. From germline, CDR1 is LGHNA and CDR2 YNFKEQ. With 4 bases removed from V and 5 bases from J, the gap between germline ends came to 12 bases. The CDR3 DNA reads as TGTGCCAGCAGCCGAGCAGGGTGGGACGAGCAGTACTTC. This codes for CASSRAGWDEQYF.

This sequence joins TRBV7-9 and TRBJ2-1; the match to TRBD2 covers 9 bases. V lost 1 base, J lost 6 bases, and 7 bases stayed unmatched. The CDR3 sequence is 16 residues long. The V gene's germline CDR1 is SEHNR and CDR2 FQNEAQ (reference sequence). CDR3 loop: CASSLERGRAGNEQFF. For the CDR3, the DNA is TGTGCCAGCAGCTTAGAACGCGGGAGGGCGGGCAATGAGCAGTTCTTC.

The rearrangement links TRBV19 to TRBJ2-3; 10 bases match TRBD2. Germline trimming cut 5 bases from V and 1 base from J; bases unmatched to any gene: 3. The CDR3 length is 15 residues. Germline V gene data show CDR1 as LNHDA and CDR2 as SQIVND (reference sequence). CDR3 region: CASSQLAGGTDTQYF. The CDR3 DNA sequence: TGTGCCAGTAGTCAGCTAGCGGGGGGCACAGATACGCAGTATTTT.

The V gene is TRBV9, the J gene TRBJ1-2; possible D gene TRBD1, 5 bases. Per the germline V gene, CDR1 is SGDLS and CDR2 is YYNGEE. V was cut by 0 bases and J by 7 bases, with 16 bases left in between. CDR3 length: 15 amino acids. The CDR3 region is CASSVDPGQGSGYTF. Written as DNA, the CDR3 is TGTGCCAGCAGCGTAGACCCCGGACAAGGCTCTGGCTACACCTTC.

This clone has just a few counts. This sequence joins TRBV19 and TRBJ1-5; 7 bases match TRBD1. In germline, CDR1 is LNHDA, CDR2 SQIVND (reference sequence). The V and J ends lost 3 bases and 1 base, in that order; junction bases with no gene match: 9. This CDR3 contains 17 residues. CDR3 residues: CASSIPTGLSSNQPQHF. The CDR3 region has the DNA TGTGCCAGTAGTATCCCGACAGGGTTAAGCAGCAATCAGCCCCAGCATTTT.

This clone appeared a few times. V is TRBV7-2 and J is TRBJ2-1, with 9 positions matching TRBD2. V gave up 4 bases and J gave up 4 bases; unmatched junction bases: 8. CDR3 length equals 16 residues. The germline V gene has CDR1 SGHTA and CDR2 FQGNSA. The CDR3, as DNA: TGTGCCAGCAGCTCGGGACTAGCCGTTGAGTACAATGAGCAGTTCTTC. It is translated as CASSSGLAVEYNEQFF.

This clone came up a few times. The chain is built from TRBV19 and TRBJ2-7, with a tentative D call TRBD1 (6 bases). V shed 7 bases and J shed 5 bases, with 12 bases lying between them. The CDR3 sequence is 12 residues long. Germline CDR1 and CDR2: LNHDA and SQIVND (reference sequence). The CDR3 spells CASKSGVHEQYF. For the CDR3, the DNA is TGTGCCAGTAAATCAGGGGTACACGAGCAGTACTTC.

As regards this clone: Other DNA sequences in this specimen translate into the identical CDR3. V and J are TRBV30 and TRBJ1-1, with a weak D call TRBD1 (5 bases). Germline lookup yields CDR1 GTSNPN and CDR2 SVGIG (reference sequence). V lost 0 bases and J lost 3, with 8 bases in between. The CDR3 runs 13 residues. CDR3 loop: CAWSVQVDTEAFF. The CDR3 nucleotides are TGTGCCTGGAGTGTACAGGTCGACACTGAAGCTTTCTTT. The full variable domain, in which reference TRBV30 and TRBJ1-1 provide the parts outside the CDR3, is SQTIHQWPATLVQPVGSPLSLECTVEGTSNPNLYWYRQAAGRGLQLLFYSVGIGQISSEVPQNLSASRPQDRQFILSSKKLLLSDSGFYLCAWSVQVDTEAFFGQGTRLTVV.